These 17 T cell receptor beta chains were all obtained from the same sample, sequenced in a study of cytomegalovirus exposure and HLA in healthy donors. It was with 60 Vbeta and 13 Jbeta primers that the PCR ran. The data were produced by immunoSEQ multiplex PCR, yet TCRdb's version contains in-frame clones alone and is incomplete. The sample's table shows around 200,000 clones. Sequencing was carried out using PBMCs. Receptors were obtained from a girl aged 2-10 years in good health and CMV-seropositive.

The chain carries TRBV11-2 and TRBJ2-1; D is ambiguous. In germline, CDR1 is SGHAT, CDR2 FQNNGV. Between the trimmed V and J ends, which lost 5 bases and 9 bases, there was a span of 11 bases. The CDR3 covers 12 residues. CDR3 in amino acids: CASSPLYGEQFF. CDR3 nucleotides: TGTGCCAGCAGCCCCCTATACGGTGAGCAGTTCTTC.

The chain carries TRBV15 and TRBJ2-7, with 7 bases aligning to TRBD2. Germline CDR1 is LNHNV and CDR2 is YYDKDF (reference sequence). There are 15 residues in the CDR3. The trim removed 0 bases at V and 5 bases at J, leaving 7 bases unmatched. This CDR3 is CATSREVRGVHEQYF. The CDR3 DNA is TGTGCCACCAGCAGAGAGGTACGGGGGGTACACGAGCAGTACTTC.

This sequence joins TRBV5-1 and TRBJ2-7; D remains ambiguous. This CDR3 comprises 15 residues. Trimming took 4 bases from V and 0 from J, leaving 14 bases between them. From germline, CDR1 is SGHRS and CDR2 YFSETQ. The CDR3 DNA reads as TGCGCCAGCAGCCCAAGCAGTCCTAGCTCCTACGAGCAGTACTTC. Translation gives CASSPSSPSSYEQYF.

The genes are TRBV10-1 and TRBJ2-7, with D possibly matching TRBD1 (6 bases). Germline V lookup: CDR1 WNHNN, CDR2 SYGVQD (reference sequence). V was clipped by 3 bases and J by 6 bases, with 15 bases between them. This CDR3 contains 14 residues. The CDR3 sequence: CASSDSSRGREQYF. CDR3 DNA sequence: TGCGCCAGCAGTGACTCGTCCAGGGGACGCGAGCAGTACTTC.

The rearrangement uses TRBV5-5 and TRBJ1-2, with a tentative D call TRBD1 (5 bases). Germline V CDR1 and CDR2: SGHKS, YYEKEE (reference sequence). There are 19 residues in the CDR3. The V end was cut by 5 bases, the J end by 5 bases, with 31 bases between. CDR3 sequence: CASRVSQGKFTHTGYGYTF. CDR3 DNA: TGTGCCAGCAGAGTCTCCCAGGGAAAATTCACACATACGGGTTATGGCTACACCTTC.

The genes are TRBV6-4 and TRBJ2-4; a weak D match, TRBD2 (7 bases). Trimming pared 4 bases from V and 13 bases from J, leaving 17 bases between. CDR3 length equals 13 residues. Germline CDR1 reads MRHNA; CDR2 reads SNTAGT. The CDR3 sequence: CASSGIRGGIQYF. Here the CDR3 DNA reads TGTGCCAGCAGTGGTATAAGGGGGGGAATCCAGTACTTC.

This rearrangement joins TRBV18 to TRBJ2-7, with D perhaps matching TRBD2 (5 bases). Germline V gene data show CDR1 as KGHSH and CDR2 as LQKENI. The CDR3 has 14 residues. The V end lost 2 bases, the J end lost 6 bases, and 14 bases lay between the germline ends. The CDR3 DNA sequence: TGTGCCAGCTCACCAGAGGGAACGACGGGCGAGCAGTACTTC. Amino acid sequence: CASSPEGTTGEQYF.

The chain joins TRBV28 to TRBJ2-7; 9 bases map to TRBD1. There are 13 residues in the CDR3. Germline-derived CDR1 and CDR2 are MDHEN and SYDVKM. Germline trimming cut 8 bases from V and 3 bases from J; bases unmatched to any gene: 5. CDR3 sequence reads: CASGRQGVYEQYF. In nucleotides, the CDR3 is TGTGCCAGCGGTCGACAGGGGGTCTACGAGCAGTACTTC. Looking up the rest from reference TRBV28 and TRBJ2-7 gives the full variable domain: DVKVTQSSRYLVKRTGEKVFLECVQDMDHENMFWYRQDPGLGLRLIYFSYDVKMKEKGDIPEGYSVSREKKERFSLILESASTNQTSMYLCASGRQGVYEQYFGPGTRLTVT.

This chain joins TRBV5-1 and TRBJ1-2; TRBD1 matches at 8 bases. Germline-derived CDR1 and CDR2 are SGHRS and YFSETQ. V shed 6 bases and J 3 bases; nucleotides not matched to a gene: 4. The CDR3 runs to 13 residues. CDR3 sequence (DNA): TGCGCCAGCACCCCAGGGGGCGACTATGGCTACACCTTC. Its translation: CASTPGGDYGYTF. Variable domain in full (rest from reference TRBV5-1 and TRBJ1-2): KAGVTQTPRYLIKTRGQQVTLSCSPISGHRSVSWYQQTPGQGLQFLFEYFSETQRNKGNFPGRFSGRQFSNSRSEMNVSTLELGDSALYLCASTPGGDYGYTFGSGTRLTVV.

The gene calls are TRBV6-6 and TRBJ2-2; unclear D gene. The CDR3 runs 11 residues. The germline V gene has CDR1 MNHNY and CDR2 SVGAGI (reference sequence). With 5 bases removed from V and 6 bases from J, the gap between germline ends came to 4 bases. The CDR3: CASSPAGELFF. The CDR3 nucleotides read TGTGCCAGCAGTCCCGCCGGGGAGCTGTTTTTT.

The V and J genes are TRBV5-8 and TRBJ1-5; D call uncertain. The CDR3 has 17 residues. Germline V gene lookup returns CDR1 SGHTS and CDR2 YDEGEE. The ends were cut back, 0 bases at V and 3 bases at J, with 16 bases in the middle. As DNA, the CDR3 is TGTGCCAGCAGCTTGGCCGGGATTGGGCCTACCAATCAGCCCCAGCATTTT. Translation: CASSLAGIGPTNQPQHF.

The rearrangement joins TRBV15 to TRBJ2-3; D is unclear. Germline CDR1 and CDR2: LNHNV and YYDKDF (reference sequence). The V end was cut by 3 bases, the J end by 5 bases, with 9 bases between. The CDR3 is 13 residues long. The CDR3 bases are TGTGCCACCAGCAGCCATCTAGAAGATACGCAGTATTTT. Residues: CATSSHLEDTQYF.

The CDR3 DNA is TGTGCCAGCAGTTTGGGGGAGGGATTGGGAGAGACCCAGTACTTC. This translates into CASSLGEGLGETQYF. This rearrangement joins TRBV27 to TRBJ2-5; 7 bases match TRBD2. Per germline, CDR1 MNHEY and CDR2 SMNVEV (reference sequence). V dropped 3 bases and J dropped 4; count of bases not matched to a gene: 8. This CDR3 has 15 amino acids.

V and J are TRBV5-6 and TRBJ2-7; D uncertain. V lost 3 bases to trimming and J lost 3 bases, with 13 bases between them. The germline gives CDR1 SGHDT, CDR2 YYEEEE. The CDR3 totals 14 residues. Here the CDR3 DNA reads TGTGCCAGCAGCTACCTTGACACCCACTACGAGCAGTACTTC. It is translated as CASSYLDTHYEQYF. Filled out from reference TRBV5-6 and TRBJ2-7, the complete variable domain reads DAGVTQSPTHLIKTRGQQVTLRCSPKSGHDTVSWYQQALGQGPQFIFQYYEEEERQRGNFPDRFSGHQFPNYSSELNVNALLLGDSALYLCASSYLDTHYEQYFGPGTRLTVT.

The DNA of the CDR3 is TGTGCCTCCGGTGGGAACACCGGGGAGCTGTTTTTT. Protein sequence: CASGGNTGELFF. The chain carries TRBV10-3 and TRBJ2-2; D gene uncertain. The V end lost 11 bases, the J end lost 1 base, and 8 bases lay between the germline ends. Germline loops: CDR1 ENHRY, CDR2 SYGVKD. The CDR3 is made up of 12 amino acids.

This chain connects TRBV5-1 to TRBJ1-1, with D perhaps TRBD1 (5 bases). This CDR3 contains 14 residues. V was shortened by 0 bases and J by 3 bases, with 9 bases between the two germline ends. Germline CDR1 is SGHRS and CDR2 is YFSETQ. CDR3 sequence reads: CASSLVVGDTEAFF. The CDR3 DNA follows: TGCGCCAGCAGCTTGGTGGTAGGGGACACTGAAGCTTTCTTT.

The chain carries TRBV28 and TRBJ1-2; D unclear. V lost 7 bases to trimming and J lost 4 bases, with 19 bases between them. Germline V gene sequence: CDR1 MDHEN, CDR2 SYDVKM. The CDR3 has 15 residues. DNA of the CDR3: TGTGCCAGCAACCCTACACAGAACATACTCTATGGCTACACCTTC. Translating gives CASNPTQNILYGYTF.